This TCR beta chain is from a study of vaccination and CD4 T cells after COVID-19. Findings and limits, study-wide: Median counts of SARS-CoV-2-reactive clonotypes increased from about 20 to 38; this difference was not significant.

The ends lost 6 bases at V and 2 bases at J; junction bases unmatched: 4. Germline CDR1 reads SNHLY; CDR2 reads FYNNEI. There are 15 residues in the CDR3. Notes on this clonotype: Its antigen is undetermined.

Sequenced with the Oncomine TCR Beta short-read assay was DNA taken from cultured CD4+ T cells. TCRdb reprocessed the PCR reads with MiXCR, giving one entry per CDR3 protein. In the table there are about 5,400 distinct CDR3 sequences, roughly a third of which are singletons. Treatment denoted: approximately 9-day PBMC culture with coronavirus spike peptide pools or control peptides (ViraFEST assay). The TCR was taken from a human donor who had recovered from COVID-19. The chain employs TRBV2 and TRBJ2-6, with 7 bases that match TRBD2. Here the sequenced sample was CD4+ T cells from blood, cultured in vitro, taken after SARS-CoV-2 vaccination. The CDR3 sequence: CASSPRGAGANVLTF. CDR3 coding DNA: TGTGCCAGCAGCCCCCGGGGGGCTGGGGCCAACGTCCTGACTTTC.